This T cell receptor (beta chain) was recorded in a study of CD8+ T cells in alopecia areata. V lost 0 bases and J lost 8, with 19 bases in between. CDR3 length: 16 amino acids. CDR1 is LGHNA, CDR2 YNFKEQ, per germline. RNA extraction was followed by reverse transcription into cDNA, which acted as the sequencing template. TCRdb keeps only in-frame clones here, not all; method: immunoSEQ multiplex PCR. The sample consists of over 150,000 clones, roughly 50% of them appearing once. The treatment denotes: oral pan-JAK inhibitor, 5-10 mg twice daily. This sequence originates from a human donor with alopecia areata. The sequencing used CD8+ T cells sorted from blood, collected at week 24, from a patient treated with tofacitinib. The rearrangement joins TRBV4-2 to TRBJ1-2; maybe TRBD1 (5 bases). This CDR3 reads CASSQEMGARAEGYTF. In DNA, the CDR3 is TGTGCCAGCAGCCAAGAGATGGGTGCCAGGGCGGAGGGCTACACCTTC.